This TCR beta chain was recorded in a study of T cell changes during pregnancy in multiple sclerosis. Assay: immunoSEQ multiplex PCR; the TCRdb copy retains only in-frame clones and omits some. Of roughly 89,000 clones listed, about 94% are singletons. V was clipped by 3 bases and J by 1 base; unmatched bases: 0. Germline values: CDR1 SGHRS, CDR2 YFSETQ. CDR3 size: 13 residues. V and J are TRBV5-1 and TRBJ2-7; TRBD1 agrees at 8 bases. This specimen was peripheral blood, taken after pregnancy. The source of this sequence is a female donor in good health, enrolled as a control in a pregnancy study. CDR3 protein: CASSWTGSYEQYF. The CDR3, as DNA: TGCGCCAGCAGCTGGACAGGGTCCTACGAGCAGTACTTC.